A selection of T cell receptor beta chains follows, all from one sample in a study of blood T cell repertoires in COVID-19. Sequenced by immunoSEQ multiplex PCR; TCRdb stores in-frame clones only, minus some. Of approximately 210,000 clones listed, roughly 82% are singletons. The specimen was peripheral blood. Receptor source: a woman aged 40 to 49 with acute or convalescent COVID-19. Both conserved end residues are part of each CDR3. D genes are given only for firm matches. Size is omitted from some rows. Given values are once, few, many or a class for expanded clones.

>TRBJ2-7|.|TRBV6-2/TRBV6-3|16|TRBD2
CASSTTSGSISYEQYF
TGTGCCAGCAGTACTACTAGCGGGAGTATATCCTACGAGCAGTACTTC
>TRBJ2-3|.|TRBV11-1|15|.
CASSAGTSTTDTQYF
TGTGCCAGCAGCGCAGGGACTTCCACCACAGATACGCAGTATTTT
>TRBJ1-1|.|TRBV19|16|TRBD1
CASRRDRVPMNTEAFF
TGTGCCAGTAGAAGGGACAGGGTCCCCATGAACACTGAAGCTTTCTTT
>TRBJ1-2|.|TRBV9|15|TRBD1
CASSPGTGDIYGYTF
TGTGCCAGCAGCCCCGGGACAGGGGATATCTATGGCTACACCTTC
>TRBJ2-7|.|TRBV7-2|16|.
CASSLSLGAKTYEQYF
TGTGCCAGCAGCTTATCCTTAGGGGCCAAGACCTACGAGCAGTACTTC
>TRBJ2-2|.|TRBV13|16|TRBD2
CASSSRLAGVTGELFF
TGTGCCAGCAGCTCCAGACTAGCGGGGGTTACCGGGGAGCTGTTTTTT
>TRBJ1-5|.|TRBV19|16|.
CASSIKPGDSNQPQHF
TGTGCCAGTAGTATTAAGCCGGGGGATAGCAATCAGCCCCAGCATTTT
>TRBJ2-7|.|TRBV7-9|14|.
CASSPDDFSYEQYF
TGTGCCAGCAGCCCAGATGACTTCTCCTACGAGCAGTACTTC
>TRBJ2-7|.|TRBV7-9|14|.
CASSLYGGSYEQYF
TGTGCCAGCAGCTTATACGGCGGATCCTACGAGCAGTACTTC
>TRBJ1-4|.|TRBV28|13|.
CATQQGRREKLFF
TGTGCCACCCAGCAAGGGAGGCGTGAAAAACTGTTTTTT
>TRBJ2-2|.|TRBV30|13|.
CAWSLGSGGELFF
TGTGCCTGGAGTCTTGGGAGCGGCGGGGAGCTGTTTTTT
>TRBJ1-2|once|TRBV6-4|13|.
CASTDTAGSGYTF
TGTGCCAGCACGGACACTGCCGGGAGTGGCTACACCTTC
>TRBJ1-1|.|TRBV15|14|.
CATSSGRTNTEAFF
TGTGCCACCAGCAGCGGGAGAACGAACACTGAAGCTTTCTTT
>TRBJ2-7|few|TRBV11-2|13|.
CASSRGLSYEQYF
TGTGCCAGCAGCCGAGGACTCTCCTACGAGCAGTACTTC
>TRBJ2-7|.|TRBV4-1|15|TRBD1
CASSQERTGTYEQYF
TGCGCCAGCAGCCAAGAGAGGACAGGGACCTACGAGCAGTACTTC
>TRBJ2-3|.|TRBV6-5|13|.
CASRAVGTDTQYF
TGTGCCAGCAGGGCAGTTGGCACAGATACGCAGTATTTT
>TRBJ2-7|.|TRBV5-1|13|TRBD1
CASSPGRGLEQYF
TGCGCCAGCAGCCCGGGCAGGGGGCTCGAGCAGTACTTC
>TRBJ1-5|.|TRBV30|13|TRBD1
CAWSADRDQPQHF
TGTGCCTGGAGTGCGGACAGGGATCAGCCCCAGCATTTT
>TRBJ1-2|.|TRBV5-1|15|.
CASSREQGPLKGYTF
TGCGCCAGCAGCCGCGAACAGGGCCCCCTGAAAGGCTACACCTTC
>TRBJ1-2|.|TRBV28|19|TRBD1
CASSARQGTAPLANYGYTF
TGTGCCAGCAGTGCAAGACAGGGGACGGCCCCCCTAGCGAACTATGGCTACACCTTC
>TRBJ2-1|.|TRBV18|16|TRBD2
CASSPPRTSDYNEQFF
TGTGCCAGCTCACCCCCCCGGACTAGCGACTACAATGAGCAGTTCTTC
>TRBJ2-2|.|TRBV3-1/TRBV3-2|15|.
CAARREAANTGELFF
TGTGCCGCCCGGCGGGAAGCAGCGAACACCGGGGAGCTGTTTTTT
>TRBJ2-2|.|TRBV7-2|18|TRBD2
CASSLQILAGGLAGELFF
TGTGCCAGCAGCTTACAGATTCTAGCGGGAGGGCTAGCCGGGGAGCTGTTTTTT
>TRBJ2-5|.|TRBV4-1|16|TRBD2
CASSGLSTGGQETQYF
TGCGCCAGCAGCGGACTATCGACCGGGGGGCAAGAGACCCAGTACTTC
>TRBJ2-7|.|TRBV9|16|TRBD1
CASSLDRGHPPREQYF
TGTGCCAGCAGCCTCGACAGGGGGCACCCTCCACGCGAGCAGTACTTC
>TRBJ2-1|.|TRBV11-2|13|TRBD2
CASSKSGSNEQFF
TGTGCCAGCAGCAAGAGCGGGAGCAATGAGCAGTTCTTC
>TRBJ2-7|.|TRBV9|14|TRBD2
CASSVASGVGEQYF
TGTGCCAGCAGCGTAGCCAGCGGGGTGGGGGAGCAGTACTTC
>TRBJ2-7|.|TRBV5-1|15|TRBD1
CASSTDRGQGREQYF
TGCGCCAGCAGCACGGACAGGGGGCAGGGGCGGGAGCAGTACTTC
>TRBJ2-7|.|TRBV11-1|14|.
CASSRQIQGVAQYF
TGTGCCAGCAGCCGACAAATACAGGGAGTGGCGCAGTACTTC
>TRBJ2-3|.|TRBV3-1/TRBV3-2|20|.
CASSQDQSPGLGGSTDTQYF
TGTGCCAGCAGCCAAGATCAGTCCCCCGGGTTGGGTGGAAGCACAGATACGCAGTATTTT
>TRBJ2-2|.|TRBV9|17|TRBD2
CASSTTSGGRNTGELFF
TGTGCCAGCAGCACCACGTCGGGGGGGCGCAACACCGGGGAGCTGTTTTTT
>TRBJ2-7|.|TRBV27|14|.
CATPPGHLSYEQYF
TGTGCCACCCCACCGGGACACCTCTCCTACGAGCAGTACTTC
>TRBJ1-1|.|TRBV7-2|14|TRBD1
CASSAIPGGTEAFF
TGTGCCAGCAGCGCAATCCCAGGGGGAACTGAAGCTTTCTTT
>TRBJ1-4|.|TRBV10-3|13|.
CAVSRSELEKLFF
TGTGCCGTTTCACGCTCCGAACTAGAAAAACTGTTTTTT
>TRBJ2-3|.|TRBV18|17|.
CASSPPTGKGSTDTQYF
TGTGCCAGCTCACCCCCTACAGGGAAGGGTAGCACAGATACGCAGTATTTT
>TRBJ1-4|once|TRBV19|15|TRBD1
CASSGPRTGEEKLFF
TGTGCCAGTAGTGGGCCGCGGACAGGGGAAGAAAAACTGTTTTTT
>TRBJ2-7|.|TRBV14|17|TRBD1
CASSLRFPGQDFDEQYF
TGTGCCAGCAGCCTTAGGTTTCCGGGACAGGACTTCGACGAGCAGTACTTC
>TRBJ2-7|.|TRBV13|16|TRBD2
CASSLGLAGGPYEQYF
TGTGCCAGCAGCTTAGGCCTAGCGGGGGGTCCCTACGAGCAGTACTTC
>TRBJ2-5|.|TRBV7-2|14|.
CASSLARGQETQYF
TGTGCCAGCAGCTTAGCACGGGGTCAAGAGACCCAGTACTTC
>TRBJ1-6|few|TRBV5-1|15|TRBD1
CASSLTGEKGSPLHF
TGCGCCAGCAGCTTGACAGGGGAGAAAGGATCACCCCTCCACTTT
>TRBJ1-5|.|TRBV5-6|14|TRBD1
CASSYTGDFESQHF
TGTGCCAGCAGCTACACAGGGGACTTTGAGTCCCAGCATTTT
>TRBJ2-7|.|TRBV27|15|TRBD1
CASSSQTGATYEQYF
TGTGCCAGCAGTTCACAGACAGGGGCCACCTACGAGCAGTACTTC
>TRBJ2-7|.|TRBV10-3|13|.
CAISVRETHEQYF
TGTGCCATCAGTGTCCGGGAGACCCACGAGCAGTACTTC
>TRBJ1-1|.|TRBV7-9|15|.
CASSRHVQGSPEAFF
TGTGCCAGCAGCAGGCATGTTCAGGGCTCCCCTGAAGCTTTCTTT
>TRBJ2-7|.|TRBV7-2|13|.
CASSLSINYEQYF
TGTGCCAGCAGTCTTAGCATCAACTACGAGCAGTACTTC